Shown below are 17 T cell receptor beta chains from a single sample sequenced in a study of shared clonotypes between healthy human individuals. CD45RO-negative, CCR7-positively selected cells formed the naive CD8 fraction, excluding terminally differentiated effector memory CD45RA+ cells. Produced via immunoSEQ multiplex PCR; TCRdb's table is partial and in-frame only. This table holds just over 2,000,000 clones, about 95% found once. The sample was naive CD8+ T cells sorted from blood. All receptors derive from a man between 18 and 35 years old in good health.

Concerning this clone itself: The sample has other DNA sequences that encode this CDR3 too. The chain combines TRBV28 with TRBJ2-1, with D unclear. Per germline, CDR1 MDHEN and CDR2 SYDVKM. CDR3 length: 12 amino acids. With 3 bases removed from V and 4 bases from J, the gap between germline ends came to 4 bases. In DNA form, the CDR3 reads TGTGCCAGCAGTTTTTTTTACAATGAGCAGTTCTTC. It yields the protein CASSFFYNEQFF.

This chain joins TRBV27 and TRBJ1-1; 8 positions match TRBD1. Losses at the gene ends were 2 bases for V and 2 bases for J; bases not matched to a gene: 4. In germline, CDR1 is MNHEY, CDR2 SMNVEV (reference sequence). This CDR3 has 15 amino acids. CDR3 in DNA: TGTGCCAGCAGTTTAGGACAGGGTACTAACACTGAAGCTTTCTTT. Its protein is CASSLGQGTNTEAFF.

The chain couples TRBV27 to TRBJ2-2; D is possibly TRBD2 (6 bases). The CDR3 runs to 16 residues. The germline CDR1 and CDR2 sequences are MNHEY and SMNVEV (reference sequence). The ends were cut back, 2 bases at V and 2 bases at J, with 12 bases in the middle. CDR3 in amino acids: CASSLAGPKNTGELFF. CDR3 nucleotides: TGTGCCAGCAGTTTAGCGGGGCCGAAAAACACCGGGGAGCTGTTTTTT.

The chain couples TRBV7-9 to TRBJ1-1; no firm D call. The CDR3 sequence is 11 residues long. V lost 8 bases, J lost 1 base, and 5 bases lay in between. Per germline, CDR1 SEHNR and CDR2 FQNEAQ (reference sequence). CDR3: CASGENTEAFF. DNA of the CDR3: TGTGCCAGCGGGGAGAACACTGAAGCTTTCTTT.

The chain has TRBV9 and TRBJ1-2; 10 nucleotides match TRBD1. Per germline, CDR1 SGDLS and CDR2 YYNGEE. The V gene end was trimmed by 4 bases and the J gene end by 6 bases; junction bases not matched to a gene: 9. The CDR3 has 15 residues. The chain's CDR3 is CASSNRDRGLHGYTF. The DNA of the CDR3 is TGTGCCAGCAGCAACCGGGACAGGGGCTTGCATGGCTACACCTTC.

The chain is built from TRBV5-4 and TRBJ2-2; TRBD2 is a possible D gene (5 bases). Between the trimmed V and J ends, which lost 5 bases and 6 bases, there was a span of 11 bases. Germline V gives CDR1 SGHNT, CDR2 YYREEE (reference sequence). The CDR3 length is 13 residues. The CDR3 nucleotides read TGTGCCAGCAGGCCGGCGGGTGCCGGGGAGCTGTTTTTT. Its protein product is CASRPAGAGELFF.

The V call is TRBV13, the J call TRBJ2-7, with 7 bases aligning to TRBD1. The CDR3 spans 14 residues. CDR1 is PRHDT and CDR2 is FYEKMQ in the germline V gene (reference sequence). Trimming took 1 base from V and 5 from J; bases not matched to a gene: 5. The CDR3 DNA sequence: TGTGCCAGCAGCTTAGAGTACAGGGGACACGAGCAGTACTTC. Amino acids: CASSLEYRGHEQYF.

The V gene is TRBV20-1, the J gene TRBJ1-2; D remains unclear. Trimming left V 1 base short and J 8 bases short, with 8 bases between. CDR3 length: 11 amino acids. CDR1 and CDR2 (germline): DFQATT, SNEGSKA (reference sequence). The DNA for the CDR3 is TGCAGTGCTAGAGGTGCTCTCGGCTACACCTTC. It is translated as CSARGALGYTF.

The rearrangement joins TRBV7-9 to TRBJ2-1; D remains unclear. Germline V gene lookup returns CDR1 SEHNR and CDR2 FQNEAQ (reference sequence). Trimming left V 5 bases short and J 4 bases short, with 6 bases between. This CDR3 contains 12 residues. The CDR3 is CASSDPYNEQFF. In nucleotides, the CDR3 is TGTGCCAGCAGCGACCCATACAATGAGCAGTTCTTC.

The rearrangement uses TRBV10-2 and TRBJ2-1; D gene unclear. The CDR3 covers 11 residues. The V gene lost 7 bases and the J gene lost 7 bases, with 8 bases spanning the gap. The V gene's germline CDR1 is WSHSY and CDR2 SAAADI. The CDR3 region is CASTLGNEQFF. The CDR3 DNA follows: TGCGCCAGCACCCTCGGGAATGAGCAGTTCTTC.

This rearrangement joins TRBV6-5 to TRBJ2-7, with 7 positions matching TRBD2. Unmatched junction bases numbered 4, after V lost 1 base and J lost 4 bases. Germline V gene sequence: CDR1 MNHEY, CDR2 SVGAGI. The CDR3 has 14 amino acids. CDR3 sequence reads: CASSYLLAPYEQYF. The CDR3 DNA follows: TGTGCCAGCAGTTACTTACTAGCGCCTTACGAGCAGTACTTC.

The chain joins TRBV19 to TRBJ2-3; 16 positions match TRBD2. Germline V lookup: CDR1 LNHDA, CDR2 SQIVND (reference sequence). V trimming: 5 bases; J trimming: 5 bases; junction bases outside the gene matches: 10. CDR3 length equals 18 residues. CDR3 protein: CASSLQPGLAGGLDTQYF. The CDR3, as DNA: TGTGCCAGTAGTTTACAACCGGGACTAGCGGGGGGGCTAGATACGCAGTATTTT.

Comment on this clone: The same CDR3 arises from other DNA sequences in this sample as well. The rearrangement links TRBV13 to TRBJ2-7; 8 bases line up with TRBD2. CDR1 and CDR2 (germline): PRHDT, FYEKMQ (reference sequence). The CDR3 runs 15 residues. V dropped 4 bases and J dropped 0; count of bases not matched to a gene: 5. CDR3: CASSSLAGSSYEQYF. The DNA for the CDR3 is TGTGCCAGCAGCTCCCTAGCGGGCAGCTCCTACGAGCAGTACTTC. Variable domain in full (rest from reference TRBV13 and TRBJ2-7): AAGVIQSPRHLIKEKRETATLKCYPIPRHDTVYWYQQGPGQDPQFLISFYEKMQSDKGSIPDRFSAQQFSDYHSELNMSSLELGDSALYFCASSSLAGSSYEQYFGPGTRLTVT.

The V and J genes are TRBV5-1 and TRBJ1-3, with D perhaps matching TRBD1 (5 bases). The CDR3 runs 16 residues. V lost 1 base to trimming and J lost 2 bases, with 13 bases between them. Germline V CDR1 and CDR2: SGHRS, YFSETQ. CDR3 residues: CASSLMGTDPGNTIYF. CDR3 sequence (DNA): TGCGCCAGCAGCTTGATGGGGACGGATCCTGGAAACACCATATATTTT.

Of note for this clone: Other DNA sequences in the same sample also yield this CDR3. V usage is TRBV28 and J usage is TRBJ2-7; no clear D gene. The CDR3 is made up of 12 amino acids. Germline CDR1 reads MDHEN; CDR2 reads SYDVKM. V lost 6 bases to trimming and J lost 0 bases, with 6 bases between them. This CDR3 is CASSLPSYEQYF. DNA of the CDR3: TGTGCCAGCAGCCTTCCCTCCTACGAGCAGTACTTC.

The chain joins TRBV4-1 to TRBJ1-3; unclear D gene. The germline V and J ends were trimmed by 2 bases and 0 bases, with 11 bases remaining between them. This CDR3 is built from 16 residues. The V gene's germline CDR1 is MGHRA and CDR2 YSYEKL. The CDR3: CASSQTPGSSGNTIYF. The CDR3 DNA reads TGCGCCAGCAGCCAAACCCCGGGATCCTCTGGAAACACCATATATTTT.

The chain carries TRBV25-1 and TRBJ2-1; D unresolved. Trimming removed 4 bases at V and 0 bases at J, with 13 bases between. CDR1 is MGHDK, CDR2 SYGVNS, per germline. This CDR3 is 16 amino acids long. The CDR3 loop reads CASSAGAALSYNEQFF. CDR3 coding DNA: TGTGCCAGCAGTGCGGGTGCAGCGCTCTCCTACAATGAGCAGTTCTTC.